The T cell receptor (beta chain) under discussion was sequenced for a study of shared clonotypes between healthy human individuals (dated by TCRdb to 2018 to 2021). Notes on the research overall: Two women and a few men aged 18 to 49 years were included in the cohort. To estimate repertoire size and how much clonotype sharing occurs between individuals, the study deeply sequenced the blood TCR repertoires of five healthy adults. Libraries were prepared and TCR repertoires were sequenced by different laboratories using diverse techniques, in order to increase sequencing depth and limit assay-specific biases. Between about 0.8 and 9 billion PBMCs per donor were obtained by leukapheresis.

The research as a whole found: Based on pairwise subsampling, the degree of clonotype sharing among donors was expected to be affected by sequencing depth. The genetic and exposure-history diversity represented was limited by the small number of donors. Sampling was limited to blood, and TCR repertoires in tissue likely differ from TCR repertoires in blood.

TCR CDR3 regions were amplified from genomic DNA by multiplex PCR using the deep immunoSEQ assay. Extracted genomic DNA from each cell subset was distributed evenly across all wells of several immunoSEQ 96-well plates, and each plate was treated as a replicate. For unsorted PBMC, roughly 270 ng genomic DNA, equal to approximately 30,000 T cell genomes, was loaded into each replicate PCR. Genomic DNA from unsorted PBMC was sequenced over ten immunoSEQ deep assay plates. The purified libraries were quantified using a Qubit 3.0 fluorometer, sized with a Bioanalyzer 2100, and then quantified again using the KAPA Library Quantification kit. Each immunoSEQ 96-well plate was sequenced on its own single-read 150-cycle Illumina NextSeq 550 flow cell. In the paper's pipeline: Because the immunoSEQ output included only junctional sequences and no quality scores, the filtering could not be the same as the filtering used for full-length reads. To assign V/J genes and CDR3, sequences were annotated against IMGT germline references using PyIR, a Python wrapper for IgBLAST v1.9. Reads were filtered out if the reads had weak V/J assignments (E-value above 1e-6), no CDR3, stop codons, out-of-frame junctions, or ambiguous translated residues. V3J clonotypes were defined as sequences sharing the same inferred V gene, J gene, and CDR3 amino acid sequence. Percentage overlap between repertoires was computed as shared unique clonotypes divided by the size of the smaller repertoire. Three approaches were used to assess repertoire richness: RTK rarefaction, the Chao1 estimator, and Recon v2.1 estimates of unobserved clonotypes. TCRdb obtained this table from immuneACCESS and retained in-frame rearrangements with V and J assigned. These tables miss some clones; where compared with another copy, unresolved V genes account for less than half of the shortfall, and the remainder is unexplained. The V and J calls and clone size were taken over from that table, and D and trimming were inferred from the DNA. This sample gives roughly 500,000 clones in total; more than 75% of them show up just once. In total, the top ten clones hold around 12% of the sample.

The CDR3 spans 13 residues, from the cysteine through the phenylalanine. Solely the CDR3 DNA is kept, with 39 bases framed from the first base. V is pared back by 8 bases and J by 3 bases, with 13 bases lying between the germline termini. The germline V gene (reference sequence) provides CDR1 LNHDA and CDR2 SQIVND. To note about this clone: The antigen it recognizes is unknown. Qualities for individual bases were not recorded, and no much larger clone is one base off.

Donors were healthy HIV-negative adults with no recently reported acute infections or vaccinations. All donors were Caucasian adults living in Nashville, Tennessee, USA. For unsorted samples, tens of millions of PBMCs were counted, and genomic DNA was extracted using the QIAamp DNA Blood Mini kit. Blood was obtained by leukapheresis, after which PBMCs were separated by Ficoll-Histopaque density gradient centrifugation and cryopreserved in liquid nitrogen vapor phase. The chain employs TRBV19 and TRBJ1-1; the D gene cannot be named for sure. The sequenced sample consisted of PBMCs. The sequence came from a woman between 40 and 50 years old in good health. Some clones in this sample may be carry-over from other donors' samples. CDR3 sequence: CASGNNRDTEAFF. The nucleotide sequence reads as follows: TGTGCCAGTGGGAATAACCGGGACACTGAAGCTTTCTTT.